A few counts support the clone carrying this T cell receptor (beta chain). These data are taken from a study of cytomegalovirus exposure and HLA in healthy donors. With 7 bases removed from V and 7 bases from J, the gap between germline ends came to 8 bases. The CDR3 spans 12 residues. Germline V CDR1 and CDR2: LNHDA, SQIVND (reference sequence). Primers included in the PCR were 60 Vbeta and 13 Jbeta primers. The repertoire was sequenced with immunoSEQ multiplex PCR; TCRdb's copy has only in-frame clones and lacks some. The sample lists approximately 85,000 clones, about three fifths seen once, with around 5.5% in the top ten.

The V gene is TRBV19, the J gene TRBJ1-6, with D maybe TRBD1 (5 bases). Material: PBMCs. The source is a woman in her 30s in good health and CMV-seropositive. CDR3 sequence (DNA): TGTGCCAGTAATGGGGGGAATTCACCCCTCCACTTT. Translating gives CASNGGNSPLHF.